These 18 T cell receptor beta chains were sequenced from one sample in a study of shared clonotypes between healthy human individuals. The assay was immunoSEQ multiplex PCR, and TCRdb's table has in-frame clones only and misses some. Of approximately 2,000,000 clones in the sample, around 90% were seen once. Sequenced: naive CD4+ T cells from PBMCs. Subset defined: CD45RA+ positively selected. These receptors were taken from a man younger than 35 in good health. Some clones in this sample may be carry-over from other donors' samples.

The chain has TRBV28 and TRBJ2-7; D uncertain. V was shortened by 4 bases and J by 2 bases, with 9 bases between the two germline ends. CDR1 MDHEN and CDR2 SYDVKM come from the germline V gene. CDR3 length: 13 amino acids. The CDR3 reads CASSSRGPYEQYF. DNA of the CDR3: TGTGCCAGCAGTTCCCGTGGGCCCTACGAGCAGTACTTC.

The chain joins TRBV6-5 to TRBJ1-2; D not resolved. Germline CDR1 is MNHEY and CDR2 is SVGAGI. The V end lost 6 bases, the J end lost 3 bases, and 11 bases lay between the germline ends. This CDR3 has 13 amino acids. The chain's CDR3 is CASSLAADYGYTF. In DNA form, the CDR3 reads TGTGCCAGCAGCCTGGCGGCAGACTATGGCTACACCTTC.

In DNA form, the CDR3 reads TGTGCCAGCAGTTTAGAGGGTTCTAACTATGGCTACACCTTC. Protein sequence: CASSLEGSNYGYTF. The chain carries TRBV27 and TRBJ1-2; D gene uncertain. V lost 2 bases and J 0 bases, leaving 7 bases between the germline ends. CDR3 size: 14 residues. CDR1 MNHEY and CDR2 SMNVEV come from the germline V gene (reference sequence).

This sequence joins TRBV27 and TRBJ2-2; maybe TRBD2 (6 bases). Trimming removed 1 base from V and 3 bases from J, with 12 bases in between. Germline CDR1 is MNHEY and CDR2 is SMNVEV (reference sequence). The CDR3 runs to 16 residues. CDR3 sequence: CASSLLGGMDTGELFF. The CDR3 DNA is TGTGCCAGCAGTTTATTGGGGGGTATGGACACCGGGGAGCTGTTTTTT.

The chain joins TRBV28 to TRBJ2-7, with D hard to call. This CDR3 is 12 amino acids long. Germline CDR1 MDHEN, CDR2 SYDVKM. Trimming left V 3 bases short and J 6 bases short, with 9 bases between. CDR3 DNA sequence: TGTGCCAGCAGTTTCCACGCGGCCGAGCAGTACTTC. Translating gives CASSFHAAEQYF.

CDR3 sequence: CASSSHTWAGEKLFF. CDR3 coding DNA: TGTGCCAGCAGTTCCCATACTTGGGCGGGTGAAAAACTGTTTTTT. The chain joins TRBV28 to TRBJ1-4; D unclear. This CDR3 region has 15 residues. Germline values: CDR1 MDHEN, CDR2 SYDVKM. V lost 4 bases and J 7 bases, leaving 16 bases between the germline ends.

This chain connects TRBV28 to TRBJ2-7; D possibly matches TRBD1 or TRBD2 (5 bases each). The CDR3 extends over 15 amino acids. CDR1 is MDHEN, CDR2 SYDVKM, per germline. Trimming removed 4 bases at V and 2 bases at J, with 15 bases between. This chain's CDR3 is CASSSGWDGTYEQYF. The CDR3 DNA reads TGTGCCAGCAGTTCAGGTTGGGACGGTACCTACGAGCAGTACTTC. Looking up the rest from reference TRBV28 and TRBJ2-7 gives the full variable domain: DVKVTQSSRYLVKRTGEKVFLECVQDMDHENMFWYRQDPGLGLRLIYFSYDVKMKEKGDIPEGYSVSREKKERFSLILESASTNQTSMYLCASSSGWDGTYEQYFGPGTRLTVT.

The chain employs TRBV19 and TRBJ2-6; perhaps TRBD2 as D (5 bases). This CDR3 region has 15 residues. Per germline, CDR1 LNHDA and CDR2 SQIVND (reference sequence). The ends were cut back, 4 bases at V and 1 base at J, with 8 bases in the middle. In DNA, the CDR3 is TGTGCCAGTAGTAAACTAGGGTCTGGGGCCAACGTCCTGACTTTC. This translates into CASSKLGSGANVLTF.

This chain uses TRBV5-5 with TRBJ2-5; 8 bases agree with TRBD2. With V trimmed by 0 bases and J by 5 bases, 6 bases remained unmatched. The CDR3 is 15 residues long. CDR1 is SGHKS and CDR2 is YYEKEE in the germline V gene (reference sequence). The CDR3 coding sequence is TGTGCCAGCAGCTTGGGGCCGGGAGGGCCGGAGACCCAGTACTTC. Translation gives CASSLGPGGPETQYF. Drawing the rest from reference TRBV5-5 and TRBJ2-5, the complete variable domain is DAGVTQSPTHLIKTRGQQVTLRCSPISGHKSVSWYQQVLGQGPQFIFQYYEKEERGRGNFPDRFSARQFPNYSSELNVNALLLGDSALYLCASSLGPGGPETQYFGPGTRLLVL.

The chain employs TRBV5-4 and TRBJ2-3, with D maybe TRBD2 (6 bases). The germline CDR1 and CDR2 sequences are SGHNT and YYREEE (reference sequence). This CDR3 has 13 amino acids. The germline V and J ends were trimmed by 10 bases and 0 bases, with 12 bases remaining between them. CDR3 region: CAGGSPSTDTQYF. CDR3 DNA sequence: TGTGCCGGAGGGTCTCCGAGCACAGATACGCAGTATTTT.

As DNA, the CDR3 is TGTGCCAGCTCACCTGGAGAGGGGCCCCAGCATTTT. This encodes CASSPGEGPQHF. J is TRBJ1-5 and V is TRBV18; D gene uncertain. The V gene lost 3 bases and the J gene lost 9 bases, with 9 bases spanning the gap. This CDR3 has 12 amino acids. Germline V CDR1 and CDR2: KGHSH, LQKENI.

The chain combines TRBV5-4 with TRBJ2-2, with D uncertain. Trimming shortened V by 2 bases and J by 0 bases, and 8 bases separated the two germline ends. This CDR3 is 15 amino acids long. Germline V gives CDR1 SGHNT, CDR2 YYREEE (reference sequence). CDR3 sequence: CASSFTLPNTGELFF. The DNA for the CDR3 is TGTGCCAGCAGCTTCACGCTACCGAACACCGGGGAGCTGTTTTTT.

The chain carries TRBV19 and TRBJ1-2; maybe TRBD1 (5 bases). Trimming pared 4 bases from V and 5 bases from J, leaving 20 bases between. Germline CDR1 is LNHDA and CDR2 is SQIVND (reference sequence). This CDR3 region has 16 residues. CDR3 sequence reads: CASSTRGQRGPYGYTF. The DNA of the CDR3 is TGTGCCAGTAGTACCCGAGGGCAAAGGGGCCCTTATGGCTACACCTTC.

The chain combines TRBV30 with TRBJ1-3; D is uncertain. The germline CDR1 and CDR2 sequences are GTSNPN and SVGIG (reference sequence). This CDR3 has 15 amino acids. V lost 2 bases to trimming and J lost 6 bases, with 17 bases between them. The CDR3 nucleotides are TGTGCCTGGAGTTTGACGGCAGACCTCGTAAACACCATATATTTT. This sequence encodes CAWSLTADLVNTIYF.

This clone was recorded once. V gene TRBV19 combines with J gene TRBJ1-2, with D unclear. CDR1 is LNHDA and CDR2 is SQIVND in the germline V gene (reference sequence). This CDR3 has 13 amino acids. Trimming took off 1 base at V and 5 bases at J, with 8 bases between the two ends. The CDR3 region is CASSIGGLYGYTF. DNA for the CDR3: TGTGCCAGTAGTATAGGAGGGCTTTATGGCTACACCTTC.

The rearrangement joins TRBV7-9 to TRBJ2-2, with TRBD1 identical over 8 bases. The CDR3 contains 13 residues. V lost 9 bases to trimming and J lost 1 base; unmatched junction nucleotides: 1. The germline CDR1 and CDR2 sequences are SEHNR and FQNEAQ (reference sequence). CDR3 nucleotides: TGTGCCAGAGACAGGGGGAACACCGGGGAGCTGTTTTTT. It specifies CARDRGNTGELFF.

DNA for the CDR3: TGCGCCAGCAGCTCCCTCTCCGGCCAGGAGCAGTACTTC. Its translation is CASSSLSGQEQYF. The chain employs TRBV5-1 and TRBJ2-7, with unresolved D. V was cut by 3 bases and J by 7 bases, with 14 bases left in between. The CDR3 has 13 amino acids. CDR1 and CDR2 (germline): SGHRS, YFSETQ.

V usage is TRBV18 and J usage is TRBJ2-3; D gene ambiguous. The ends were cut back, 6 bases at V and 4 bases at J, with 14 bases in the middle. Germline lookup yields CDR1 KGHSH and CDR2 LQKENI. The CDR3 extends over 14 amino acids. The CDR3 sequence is CASSPTMDPDTQYF. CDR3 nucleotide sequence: TGTGCCAGCTCCCCTACTATGGACCCAGATACGCAGTATTTT. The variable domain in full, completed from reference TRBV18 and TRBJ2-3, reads NAGVMQNPRHLVRRRGQEARLRCSPMKGHSHVYWYRQLPEEGLKFMVYLQKENIIDESGMPKERFSAEFPKEGPSILRIQQVVRGDSAAYFCASSPTMDPDTQYFGPGTRLTVL.